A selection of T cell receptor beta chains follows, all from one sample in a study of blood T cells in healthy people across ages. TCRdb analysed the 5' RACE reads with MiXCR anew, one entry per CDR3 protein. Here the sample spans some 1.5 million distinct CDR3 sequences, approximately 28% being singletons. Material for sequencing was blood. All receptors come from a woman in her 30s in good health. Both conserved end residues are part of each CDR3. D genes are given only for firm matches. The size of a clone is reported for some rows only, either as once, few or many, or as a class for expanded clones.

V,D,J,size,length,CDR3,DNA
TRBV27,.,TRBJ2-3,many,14,CASRRGTLTDTQYF,TGTGCCAGTCGCCGAGGGACCCTCACAGATACGCAGTATTTT
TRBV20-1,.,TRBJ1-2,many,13,CSAILGDNYGYTF,TGCAGTGCTATTCTAGGGGATAACTATGGCTACACCTTC
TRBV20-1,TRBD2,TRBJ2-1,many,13,CSAGGGPYNEQFF,TGCAGTGCTGGCGGGGGTCCCTACAATGAGCAGTTCTTC
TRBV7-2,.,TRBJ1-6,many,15,CASKDYGTPNSPLHF,TGTGCCAGCAAGGATTACGGGACACCAAATTCACCCCTCCACTTT
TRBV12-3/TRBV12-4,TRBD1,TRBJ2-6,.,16,CASSQGTVSGANVLTF,TGTGCCAGCAGTCAGGGGACAGTCTCTGGGGCCAACGTCCTGACTTTC
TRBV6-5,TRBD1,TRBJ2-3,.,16,CASRSPRDRGRGTQYF,TGTGCCAGCAGGTCCCCTCGGGACAGGGGGCGAGGTACGCAGTATTTT
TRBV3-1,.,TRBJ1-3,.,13,CASSQRAGNTIYF,TGTGCCAGCAGCCAGAGGGCTGGAAACACCATATATTTT
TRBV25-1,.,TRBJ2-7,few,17,CASSLEAWGPTDYEQYF,TGTGCCAGCAGCTTAGAAGCATGGGGCCCAACTGATTACGAGCAGTACTTC
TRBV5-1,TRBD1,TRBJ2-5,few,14,CARIGPGQQETQYF,TGCGCCAGAATCGGCCCGGGACAGCAAGAGACCCAGTACTTC
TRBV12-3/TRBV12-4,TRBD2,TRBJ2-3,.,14,CASSPRLAGYTQYF,TGTGCCAGCAGTCCCCGACTAGCGGGATATACGCAGTATTTT
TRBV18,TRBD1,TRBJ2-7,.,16,CASSPQSGQAFYEQYF,TGTGCCAGCTCACCACAATCGGGACAGGCTTTCTACGAGCAGTACTTC
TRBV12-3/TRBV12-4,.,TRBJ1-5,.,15,CASSPQDGSNQPQHF,TGTGCCAGCAGTCCGCAGGACGGTAGCAATCAGCCCCAGCATTTT
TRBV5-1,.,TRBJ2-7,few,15,CASSLATGDLGEQYF,TGCGCCAGCAGCTTGGCAACAGGAGACCTGGGGGAGCAGTACTTC
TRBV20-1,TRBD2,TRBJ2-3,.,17,CSAPPPLAGAFTDTQYF,TGCAGTGCTCCCCCCCCGCTAGCGGGGGCCTTCACAGATACGCAGTATTTT
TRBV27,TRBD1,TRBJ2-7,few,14,CASTGGPGGAEQYF,TGTGCCAGCACAGGGGGCCCGGGCGGGGCGGAGCAGTACTTC
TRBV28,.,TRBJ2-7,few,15,CASRPPGRSVYEQYF,TGTGCCAGCAGGCCCCCGGGGAGGTCGGTCTACGAGCAGTACTTC
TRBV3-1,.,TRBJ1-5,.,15,CASSGHPGGNQPQHF,TGTGCCAGCAGCGGACACCCAGGGGGCAATCAGCCCCAGCATTTT
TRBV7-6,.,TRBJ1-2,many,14,CASSLSAGAAGYTF,TGTGCCAGCAGCTTATCCGCAGGGGCTGCTGGCTACACCTTC
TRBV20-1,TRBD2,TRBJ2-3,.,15,CSASPRAGGSDTQYF,TGCAGTGCTTCCCCTCGCGCGGGAGGTTCAGATACGCAGTATTTT
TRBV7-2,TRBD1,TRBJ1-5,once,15,CASSLVPTGGWPQHF,TGTGCCAGCAGCTTAGTCCCGACAGGGGGCTGGCCCCAGCATTTT
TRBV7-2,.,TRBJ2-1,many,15,CASSLGGTYYNEQFF,TGTGCCAGCAGCTTAGGCGGGACCTACTACAATGAGCAGTTCTTC
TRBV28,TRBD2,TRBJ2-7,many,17,CASSLVRRGGLWYEQYF,TGTGCCAGCAGTTTAGTTCGGCGGGGGGGCCTATGGTACGAGCAGTACTTC
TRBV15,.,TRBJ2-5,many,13,CATSRYQGETQYF,TGTGCCACCAGCAGATATCAGGGGGAGACCCAGTACTTC
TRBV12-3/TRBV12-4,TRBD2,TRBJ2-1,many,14,CASSGTSGRNEQFF,TGTGCCAGCAGCGGGACTAGCGGGAGGAATGAGCAGTTCTTC
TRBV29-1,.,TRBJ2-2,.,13,CSVEDLISGELFF,TGCAGCGTCGAGGATCTTATTAGCGGGGAGCTGTTTTTT
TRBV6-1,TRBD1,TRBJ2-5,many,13,CASRDRVYETQYF,TGTGCCAGCAGGGACAGGGTATACGAGACCCAGTACTTC
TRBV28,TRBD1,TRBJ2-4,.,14,CASSSGRDRNIQYF,TGTGCCAGCAGTTCGGGACGGGACAGGAACATTCAGTACTTC
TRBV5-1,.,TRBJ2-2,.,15,CASSLVVGPTGELFF,TGCGCCAGCAGCTTGGTGGTTGGACCTACCGGGGAGCTGTTTTTT
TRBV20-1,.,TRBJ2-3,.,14,CSAPPGPRVSTQYF,TGCAGTGCCCCACCGGGACCCCGCGTCAGTACGCAGTATTTT
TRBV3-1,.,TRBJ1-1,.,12,CASSQVSTEAFF,TGTGCCAGCAGCCAGGTGAGCACTGAAGCTTTCTTT
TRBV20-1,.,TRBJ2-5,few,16,CSARGPGRLGVETQYF,TGCAGTGCTAGAGGCCCGGGAAGGCTGGGGGTAGAGACCCAGTACTTC
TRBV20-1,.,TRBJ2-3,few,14,CSARDWETPDTQYF,TGCAGTGCTAGAGATTGGGAAACCCCAGATACGCAGTATTTT
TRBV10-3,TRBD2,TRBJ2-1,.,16,CAISPGGGRSYNEQFF,TGTGCCATCAGCCCCGGCGGGGGGCGATCCTACAATGAGCAGTTCTTC
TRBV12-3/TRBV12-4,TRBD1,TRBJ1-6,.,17,CASSSDRGFGRNSPLHF,TGTGCCAGCAGTTCCGACAGGGGATTTGGTAGGAATTCACCCCTCCACTTT
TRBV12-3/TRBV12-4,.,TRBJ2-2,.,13,CASSPTSSGELFF,TGTGCCAGCAGTCCCACTAGCTCCGGGGAGCTGTTTTTT
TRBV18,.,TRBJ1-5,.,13,CASSPWSNQPQHF,TGTGCCAGCTCACCATGGAGTAACCAGCCCCAGCATTTT
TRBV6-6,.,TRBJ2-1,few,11,CASSAINEQFF,TGTGCCAGCAGTGCCATCAATGAGCAGTTCTTC
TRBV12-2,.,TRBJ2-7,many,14,CASRLRDGRYEQYF,TGTGCAAGTCGCTTAAGGGACGGGAGATACGAGCAGTACTTC
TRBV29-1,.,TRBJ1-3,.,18,CSVERPPGHGESGNTIYF,TGCAGCGTTGAGCGCCCCCCGGGACATGGGGAATCTGGAAACACCATATATTTT
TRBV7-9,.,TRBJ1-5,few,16,CASRPIGGDKDQPQHF,TGTGCCAGCAGACCGATTGGAGGGGATAAAGATCAGCCCCAGCATTTT
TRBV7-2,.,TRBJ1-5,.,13,CASSLNEAQPQHF,TGTGCCAGCAGCCTGAATGAGGCTCAGCCCCAGCATTTT
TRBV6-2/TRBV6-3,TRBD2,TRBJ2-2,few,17,CASLDARLAANTGELFF,TGTGCCAGCCTAGACGCACGACTAGCGGCTAACACCGGGGAGCTGTTTTTT
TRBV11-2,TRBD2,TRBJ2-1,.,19,CASSLSPSGRGLGGNEQFF,TGTGCCAGCAGCTTAAGTCCTAGCGGGAGGGGACTTGGGGGTAATGAGCAGTTCTTC
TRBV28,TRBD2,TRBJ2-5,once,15,CASSLWASGMETQYF,TGTGCCAGCAGTTTATGGGCTAGCGGGATGGAGACCCAGTACTTC
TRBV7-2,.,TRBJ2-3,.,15,CASSLAGLTTDTQYF,TGTGCCAGCAGCTTAGCTGGCTTGACCACAGATACGCAGTATTTT
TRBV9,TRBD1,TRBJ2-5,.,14,CASSGWDSKETQYF,TGTGCCAGCAGCGGTTGGGACAGTAAAGAGACCCAGTACTTC
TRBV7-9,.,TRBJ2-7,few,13,CASSFHSPQEQYF,TGTGCCAGCAGCTTCCACAGCCCTCAGGAGCAGTACTTC
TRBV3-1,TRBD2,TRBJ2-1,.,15,CASSQDTSGGYEQFF,TGTGCCAGCAGCCAAGATACTAGCGGGGGATATGAGCAGTTCTTC
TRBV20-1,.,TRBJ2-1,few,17,CSARDRLRTTTYNEQFF,TGCAGTGCTAGAGATCGGTTAAGGACTACGACCTACAATGAGCAGTTCTTC
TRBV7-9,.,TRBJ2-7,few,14,CASSHYQSSYEQYF,TGCGCCAGCAGCCACTATCAGAGCTCCTACGAGCAGTACTTC
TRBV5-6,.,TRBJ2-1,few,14,CASSPRDTSRVEFF,TGTGCCAGCAGCCCCCGGGACACCTCAAGAGTGGAGTTCTTC
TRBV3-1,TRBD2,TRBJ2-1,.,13,CASSQGSGGGQFF,TGTGCCAGCAGCCAAGGCTCCGGCGGGGGGCAGTTCTTC
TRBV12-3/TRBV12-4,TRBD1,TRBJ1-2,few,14,CASRPTGAYYGYTF,TGTGCCAGCAGACCGACAGGGGCCTACTATGGCTACACCTTC
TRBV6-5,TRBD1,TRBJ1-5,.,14,CASRDRGSNQPQHF,TGTGCCAGCAGAGACAGGGGAAGCAATCAGCCCCAGCATTTT
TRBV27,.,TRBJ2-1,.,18,CASSSYYDASGVYNEQFF,TGTGCCAGCAGTTCCTATTACGACGCCTCGGGCGTCTACAATGAGCAGTTCTTC